Below are 24 T cell receptor beta chains sequenced from a single sample in a study of blood T cell repertoires in COVID-19. Only in-frame clones appear in the TCRdb table, and some are missing; sequencing was by immunoSEQ multiplex PCR. The table records 300,000 to 400,000 clones, about 90% of them present only once. The material sequenced was peripheral blood. The receptors here all came from a woman between 18 and 29 years old who had recovered from COVID-19.

The V gene is TRBV4-1, the J gene TRBJ2-1; perhaps TRBD2 as D (5 bases). CDR3 length: 16 amino acids. Trimming took off 1 base at V and 1 base at J, with 11 bases between the two ends. Germline CDR1 is MGHRA and CDR2 is YSYEKL. The CDR3 spells CASSQGGLQSYNEQFF. CDR3 nucleotides: TGCGCCAGCAGCCAAGGTGGACTCCAATCCTACAATGAGCAGTTCTTC.

The rearrangement uses TRBV18 and TRBJ2-6; a weak D match, TRBD2 (7 bases). CDR1 KGHSH and CDR2 LQKENI come from the germline V gene. The CDR3 extends over 18 amino acids. V dropped 4 bases and J dropped 0 bases, with 16 bases sitting between them. As DNA, the CDR3 is TGTGCCAGCTCACGCACGGCGGGGGCCAGCTCTGGGGCCAACGTCCTGACTTTC. Residues: CASSRTAGASSGANVLTF.

This clone was picked up one time. The genes are TRBV12-3 or TRBV12-4 and TRBJ2-5; the match to TRBD1 covers 8 bases. J gave up 5 bases and V 6 bases, and 5 bases lay outside the gene matches. This CDR3 is 13 amino acids long. Here the CDR3 DNA reads TGTGCCAGCAGCCCAGGGGGCGTCGAGACCCAGTACTTC. Protein product: CASSPGGVETQYF.

The chain's CDR3 is CASSLDRGQANEKLFF. CDR3 nucleotide sequence: TGTGCCAGCAGCTTGGACAGGGGGCAAGCCAATGAAAAACTGTTTTTT. This chain links TRBV5-4 with TRBJ1-4; 9 nucleotides agree with TRBD1. The CDR3 spans 16 residues. The V gene end was trimmed by 0 bases and the J gene end by 5 bases; junction bases not matched to a gene: 5. In germline, CDR1 is SGHNT, CDR2 YYREEE (reference sequence).

The chain joins TRBV6-2 or TRBV6-3 to TRBJ2-3; 9 bases map to TRBD1. The trim removed 6 bases at V and 4 bases at J, leaving 5 bases unmatched. Germline V CDR1 and CDR2: MNHEY, SVGEGT. The CDR3 loop spans 14 amino acids. This chain's CDR3 is CASSQDRGPDTQYF. In DNA form, the CDR3 reads TGTGCCAGCAGCCAGGACAGGGGCCCAGATACGCAGTATTTT.

Worth noting for this clone: An end of the junction differs from the germline gene, which may be a read error. The chain combines TRBV6-5 with TRBJ2-1; D may be TRBD2 (6 bases). This CDR3 comprises 12 residues. The germline V gene has CDR1 MNHEY and CDR2 SVGAGI. The CDR3 DNA sequence: TGTGCCAGCAGCACACCCCCGGGACTTTCGCTCTTC. Its protein is CASSTPPGLSLF.

This sequence joins TRBV3-1 (or the pseudogene TRBV3-2) and TRBJ1-1, with D possibly TRBD1 on 5 matching bases. With 4 bases removed from V and 3 bases from J, the gap between germline ends came to 9 bases. Germline values: CDR1 LGHDT, CDR2 YNNKEL (reference sequence). CDR3 length: 13 amino acids. CDR3 nucleotide sequence: TGTGCCAGCAGCCTGGGGGGTCACACTGAAGCTTTCTTT. It translates to CASSLGGHTEAFF.

The chain links TRBV5-4 to TRBJ2-7, with 12 bases fitting TRBD1. The V and J ends lost 3 bases and 7 bases, in that order; junction bases with no gene match: 11. This CDR3 is 16 amino acids long. CDR1 and CDR2 from the germline V gene are SGHNT and YYREEE (reference sequence). In DNA form, the CDR3 reads TGTGCCAGCAGCTGGGCCGGGACAGGGGGCCTCGGGGAGCAGTACGTC. Its protein is CASSWAGTGGLGEQYV.

J is TRBJ2-5 and V is TRBV6-2 or TRBV6-3; D is undetermined. CDR1 MNHEY and CDR2 SVGEGT come from the germline V gene. The CDR3 consists of 13 residues. V shed 8 bases and J shed 1 base, with 11 bases lying between them. CDR3 sequence (DNA): TGTGCCAGCGGCCACCCGGGCCAAGAGACCCAGTACTTC. This encodes CASGHPGQETQYF.

The CDR3 sequence is CASSYGTNSYEQYV. DNA of the CDR3: TGTGCCAGCAGTTACGGGACAAACTCCTACGAGCAGTACGTC. V and J are TRBV6-2 or TRBV6-3 and TRBJ2-7; D possibly corresponds to TRBD1 (6 bases). Between the trimmed V and J ends, which lost 2 bases and 0 bases, there was a span of 8 bases. The CDR3 covers 14 residues. Germline V CDR1 and CDR2: MNHEY, SVGEGT.

The CDR3 region is CAWSVEPPGLAVTDTQYF. Here the CDR3 DNA reads TGTGCCTGGAGTGTAGAACCGCCGGGACTAGCGGTTACAGATACGCAGTATTTT. This rearrangement joins TRBV30 to TRBJ2-3; 11 bases are shared with TRBD2. Trimming cost V 0 bases and J 3 bases; bases outside gene matches: 11. The CDR3 sequence is 18 residues long. The germline gives CDR1 GTSNPN, CDR2 SVGIG (reference sequence).

The rearrangement joins TRBV11-3 to TRBJ2-6; D call uncertain. CDR1 is SGHNT, CDR2 YENEEA, per germline. This CDR3 region has 15 residues. Trimming stripped 1 base from V and 1 base from J, with 5 bases between. CDR3 in amino acids: CASSLALSGANVLTF. CDR3 bases: TGTGCCAGCAGCTTAGCCCTGTCTGGGGCCAACGTCCTGACTTTC.

The chain links TRBV5-6 to TRBJ2-3, with D uncertain. Germline CDR1 SGHDT, CDR2 YYEEEE. V lost 2 bases and J lost 0, with 10 bases in between. The CDR3 covers 15 residues. The CDR3 loop reads CASSFRQTSTDTQYF. The CDR3 nucleotides read TGTGCCAGCAGCTTCCGGCAGACTAGCACAGATACGCAGTATTTT.

The CDR3 nucleotides are TGTGCCAGCAGCTTTACTAGCGGTCAAGAGACCCAGTACTTC. Translating it yields CASSFTSGQETQYF. The rearrangement joins TRBV7-2 to TRBJ2-5; TRBD2 matches at 8 bases. V was clipped by 3 bases and J by 2 bases; unmatched bases: 2. The CDR3 is 14 amino acids. The germline CDR1 and CDR2 sequences are SGHTA and FQGNSA.

The chain uses TRBV4-3 and TRBJ2-5; D call uncertain. CDR3 length: 15 amino acids. The germline V gene encodes CDR1 LGHNA and CDR2 YSLEER. With 0 bases removed from V and 4 bases from J, the gap between germline ends came to 12 bases. Written as DNA, the CDR3 is TGCGCCAGCAGCCAAGATGTGGGCCCGCGAGAGACCCAGTACTTC. Protein product: CASSQDVGPRETQYF.

The chain links TRBV9 to TRBJ2-2; 11 bases are shared with TRBD2. There are 15 residues in the CDR3. The J segment lost 6 bases and the V segment lost 5 bases, leaving 6 bases of the junction unmatched. Germline CDR1 SGDLS, CDR2 YYNGEE. DNA of the CDR3: TGTGCCAGCAGGCCTACTAGCGGGAGATCCGGGGAGCTGTTTTTT. Its translation is CASRPTSGRSGELFF.

This chain uses TRBV7-9 with TRBJ2-5; TRBD1 matches 7 bases. Germline loops: CDR1 SEHNR, CDR2 FQNEAQ (reference sequence). The CDR3 length is 14 residues. V trimming: 2 bases; J trimming: 1 base; junction bases outside the gene matches: 1. The CDR3 DNA reads TGTGCCAGCAGCTTACGGACAGGCCAAGAGACCCAGTACTTC. This sequence encodes CASSLRTGQETQYF.

The chain recombines TRBV15 with TRBJ2-1; 9 nucleotides match TRBD1. The J segment lost 11 bases and the V segment lost 1 base, leaving 12 bases of the junction unmatched. CDR1 and CDR2 from the germline V gene are LNHNV and YYDKDF (reference sequence). This CDR3 spans 16 amino acids. DNA of the CDR3: TGTGCCACCAGCAGAGCCCCTCGGGACAGGGAAAATAAGCAGTTCTTC. Translating it yields CATSRAPRDRENKQFF.

This chain links TRBV6-5 with TRBJ1-1; D not resolved. The CDR3 sequence is 13 residues long. Trimming took off 6 bases at V and 5 bases at J, with 13 bases between the two ends. Germline CDR1 MNHEY, CDR2 SVGAGI. CDR3 in amino acids: CASRLTRRTEAFF. CDR3 in DNA: TGTGCCAGCAGGCTGACACGACGGACTGAAGCTTTCTTT.

J is TRBJ2-3 and V is TRBV21-1; the table's TRBD1 call for D was not verified on the DNA. TRBV21-1 is a documented pseudogene. The CDR3 length is 11 residues. CDR3 DNA: TGTGCCAGGACAGGGCCAGATACGCAGTATTTT. The encoded protein is CARTGPDTQYF.

V and J are TRBV3-1 (or the pseudogene TRBV3-2) and TRBJ2-4; 12 bases fit TRBD2. The CDR3 contains 16 residues. After removal of 3 bases from V and 3 bases from J, the junction contained 3 bases not matched to a gene. The germline V gene encodes CDR1 LGHDT and CDR2 YNNKEL (reference sequence). CDR3 region: CASSHTTSGSKNIQYF. The CDR3, as DNA: TGTGCCAGCAGCCATACGACTAGCGGGAGCAAAAACATTCAGTACTTC.

The CDR3 protein is CASSQDRYSNNEQFF. The CDR3 DNA reads as TGCGCCAGCAGCCAAGACAGATACAGCAACAATGAGCAGTTCTTC. This rearrangement joins TRBV4-3 to TRBJ2-1, with D uncertain. This CDR3 spans 15 amino acids. CDR1 is LGHNA and CDR2 is YSLEER in the germline V gene. The germline V and J ends were trimmed by 0 bases and 5 bases, with 11 bases remaining between them.

The chain carries TRBV2 and TRBJ2-6; TRBD1 might be the D (7 bases). Deletions cut 8 bases from V and 0 bases from J, with 14 bases between. The CDR3 has 16 residues. Germline V gene lookup returns CDR1 SNHLY and CDR2 FYNNEI. The CDR3 spells CASGPGGFSGANVLTF. For the CDR3, the DNA is TGTGCCAGCGGCCCAGGGGGGTTCTCTGGGGCCAACGTCCTGACTTTC.

The V call is TRBV6-5, the J call TRBJ2-3, with 10 bases identical to TRBD2. Trimming at V came to 4 bases and at J to 1 base, leaving 5 bases not matched to a gene. The CDR3 runs 16 residues. The germline gives CDR1 MNHEY, CDR2 SVGAGI. The CDR3 loop is CASSFGGTSGTDTQYF. The CDR3 DNA sequence: TGTGCCAGCAGTTTTGGAGGGACTAGCGGCACAGATACGCAGTATTTT.